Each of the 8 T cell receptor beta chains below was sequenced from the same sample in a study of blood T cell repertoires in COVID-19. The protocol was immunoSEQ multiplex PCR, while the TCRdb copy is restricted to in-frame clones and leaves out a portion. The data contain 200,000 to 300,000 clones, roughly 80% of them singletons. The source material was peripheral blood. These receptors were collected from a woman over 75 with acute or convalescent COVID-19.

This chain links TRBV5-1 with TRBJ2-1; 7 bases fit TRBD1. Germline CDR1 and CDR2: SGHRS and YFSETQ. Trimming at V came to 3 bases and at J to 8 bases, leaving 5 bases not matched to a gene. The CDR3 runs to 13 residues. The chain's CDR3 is CASSSTRGHEQFF. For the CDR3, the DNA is TGCGCCAGCAGCTCCACTAGGGGGCATGAGCAGTTCTTC.

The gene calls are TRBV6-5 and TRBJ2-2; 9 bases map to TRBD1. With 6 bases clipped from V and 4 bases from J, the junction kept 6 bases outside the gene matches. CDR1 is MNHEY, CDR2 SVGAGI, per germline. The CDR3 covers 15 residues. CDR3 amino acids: CASSRTGVGTGELFF. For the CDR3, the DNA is TGTGCCAGCAGCCGGACAGGGGTCGGCACCGGGGAGCTGTTTTTT.

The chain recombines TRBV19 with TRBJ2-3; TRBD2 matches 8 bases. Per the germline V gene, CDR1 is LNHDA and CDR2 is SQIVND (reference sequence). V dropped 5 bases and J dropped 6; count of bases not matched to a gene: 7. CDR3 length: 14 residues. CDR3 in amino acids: CASSRGGALDTQYF. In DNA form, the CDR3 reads TGTGCCAGTAGTCGGGGGGGGGCCCTGGATACGCAGTATTTT.

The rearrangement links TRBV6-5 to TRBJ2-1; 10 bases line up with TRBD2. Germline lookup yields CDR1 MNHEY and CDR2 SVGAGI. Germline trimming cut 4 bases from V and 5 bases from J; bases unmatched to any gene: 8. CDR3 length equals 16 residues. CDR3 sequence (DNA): TGTGCCAGCAGTTCCTACAGCGGGGGGGCCCACAATGAGCAGTTCTTC. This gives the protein CASSSYSGGAHNEQFF.

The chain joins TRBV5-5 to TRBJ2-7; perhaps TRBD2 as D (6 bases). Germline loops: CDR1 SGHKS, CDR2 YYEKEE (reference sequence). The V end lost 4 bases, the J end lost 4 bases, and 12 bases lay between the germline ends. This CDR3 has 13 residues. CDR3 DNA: TGTGCCAGCAGCCCACCGGAGGGTTACGAGCAGTACTTC. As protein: CASSPPEGYEQYF.

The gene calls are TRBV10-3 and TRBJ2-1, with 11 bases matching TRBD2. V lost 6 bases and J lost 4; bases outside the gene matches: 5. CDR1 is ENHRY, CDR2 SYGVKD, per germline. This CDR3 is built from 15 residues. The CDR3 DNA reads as TGTGCCATCAGCTCGACTAGCGGGGATTACAATGAGCAGTTCTTC. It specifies CAISSTSGDYNEQFF.

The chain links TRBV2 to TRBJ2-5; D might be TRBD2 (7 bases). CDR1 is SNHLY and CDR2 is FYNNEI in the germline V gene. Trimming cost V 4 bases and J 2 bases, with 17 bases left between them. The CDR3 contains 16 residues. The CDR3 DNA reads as TGTGCCAGCAGTGGCGGTGGGGGCGGGGGTCAAGAGACCCAGTACTTC. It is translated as CASSGGGGGGQETQYF.

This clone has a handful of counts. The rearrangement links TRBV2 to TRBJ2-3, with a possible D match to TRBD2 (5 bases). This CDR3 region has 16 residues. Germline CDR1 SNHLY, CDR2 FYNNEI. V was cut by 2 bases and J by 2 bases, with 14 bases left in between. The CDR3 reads CASSEMSGALTDTQYF. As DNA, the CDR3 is TGTGCCAGCAGTGAAATGAGCGGAGCACTCACAGATACGCAGTATTTT.